Below, one T cell receptor beta chain is given with its context. In germline, CDR1 is LNHDA, CDR2 SQIVND (reference sequence). CDR3 length: 15 residues. Deletions cut 6 bases from V and 12 bases from J, with 24 bases between. This sample is drawn from a study of control samples from healthy donors and cancer patients. TCRdb keeps only in-frame clones here, not all; method: immunoSEQ multiplex PCR. The sample holds 130,000 or so clones, 94% seen once. Sequencing was done on a sample of blood. The chain is built from TRBV19 and TRBJ2-1; no clear D gene. The sequence derives from a man aged 40-49 years in good health. As DNA, the CDR3 is TGTGCCAGTAGCCCCGCCCTAGATACCACAAAGGGGCAGTTCTTC. Translation: CASSPALDTTKGQFF. Complete variable domain (other parts from reference TRBV19 and TRBJ2-1): DGGITQSPKYLFRKEGQNVTLSCEQNLNHDAMYWYRQDPGQGLRLIYYSQIVNDFQKGDIAEGYSVSREKKESFPLTVTSAQKNPTAFYLCASSPALDTTKGQFFGPGTRLTVL.